The 20 T cell receptor beta chains in this list originate from one sample, sequenced in a study of blood T cell repertoires in COVID-19. Measured with immunoSEQ multiplex PCR; TCRdb has only the in-frame clones, and not every one. The sample lists 290,000 or so clones, around 87% occurring once. The sequencing sample was made of peripheral blood. All receptors come from a man between 65 and 85 years old with acute or convalescent COVID-19.

This clone occurred once. The V gene is TRBV10-1, the J gene TRBJ2-1, with TRBD1 matching 10 bases. V shed 4 bases and J 6 bases; nucleotides not matched to a gene: 6. The CDR3 covers 15 residues. The germline V gene encodes CDR1 WNHNN and CDR2 SYGVQD (reference sequence). The CDR3 DNA is TGCGCCAGCAGTGGAAAGACAGGGGGCTTCAATGAGCAGTTCTTC. Its translation: CASSGKTGGFNEQFF.

The V call is TRBV19, the J call TRBJ1-1, with D unclear. The CDR3 has 13 residues. V was pared by 7 bases and J by 1 base, with 10 bases between. Germline values: CDR1 LNHDA, CDR2 SQIVND (reference sequence). The CDR3 DNA reads as TGTGCCAGTATAGCCGCCCCGAACACTGAAGCTTTCTTT. Protein sequence: CASIAAPNTEAFF.

The chain recombines TRBV4-3 with TRBJ1-1; 7 nucleotides agree with TRBD1. The CDR3 contains 14 residues. Unmatched junction bases numbered 3, after V lost 4 bases and J lost 1 base. Germline CDR1 and CDR2: LGHNA and YSLEER. Here the CDR3 DNA reads TGCGCCAGCAGCCTCGGGACAGCGAACACTGAAGCTTTCTTT. It specifies CASSLGTANTEAFF.

The table lists this clone with a few counts. The chain couples TRBV28 to TRBJ2-3; D gene unclear. The CDR3 is made up of 15 amino acids. Germline loops: CDR1 MDHEN, CDR2 SYDVKM. V was shortened by 7 bases and J by 4 bases, with 18 bases between the two germline ends. CDR3 region: CASTRYPIKPDTQYF. CDR3 coding DNA: TGTGCCAGCACACGATACCCAATTAAGCCAGATACGCAGTATTTT.

This chain uses TRBV10-3 with TRBJ2-7; weak D call: TRBD1 (6 bases). Between the trimmed V and J ends, which lost 9 bases and 2 bases, there was a span of 14 bases. This CDR3 contains 13 residues. The V gene's germline CDR1 is ENHRY and CDR2 SYGVKD. Here the CDR3 DNA reads TGTGCCATACAACGGGACACTACCTACGAGCAGTACTTC. This encodes CAIQRDTTYEQYF.

The chain carries TRBV6-2 or TRBV6-3 and TRBJ2-2; 7 nucleotides match TRBD1. The germline V gene encodes CDR1 MNHEY and CDR2 SVGEGT. With 8 bases clipped from V and 6 bases from J, the junction kept 12 bases outside the gene matches. The CDR3 is made up of 15 amino acids. The CDR3 region is CASGSGGSWAGELFF. The DNA of the CDR3 is TGTGCCAGCGGTTCAGGGGGTAGTTGGGCCGGGGAGCTGTTTTTT.

The rearrangement links TRBV11-2 to TRBJ2-7, with 7 bases aligning to TRBD1. Losses at the gene ends were 5 bases for V and 3 bases for J; bases not matched to a gene: 16. The CDR3 has 17 residues. Germline loops: CDR1 SGHAT, CDR2 FQNNGV. The CDR3 loop is CASSPRELRAGGYEQYF. As DNA, the CDR3 is TGTGCCAGCAGCCCACGGGAATTGAGAGCAGGGGGCTACGAGCAGTACTTC.

The chain couples TRBV18 to TRBJ1-5; possible D gene TRBD1, 5 bases. Germline CDR1 KGHSH, CDR2 LQKENI. The CDR3 runs to 14 residues. Trimming took 3 bases from V and 4 from J, leaving 10 bases between them. This chain's CDR3 is CASSPSAGNQPQHF. DNA of the CDR3: TGTGCCAGCTCACCCTCGGCAGGGAATCAGCCCCAGCATTTT.

The chain employs TRBV5-4 and TRBJ1-6, with 9 nucleotides matching TRBD1. In germline, CDR1 is SGHNT, CDR2 YYREEE (reference sequence). The CDR3 runs 15 residues. Trimming removed 4 bases from V and 10 bases from J; junction bases left unmatched: 9. CDR3 DNA: TGTGCCAGCAGCCCTGGGGGACAGGGTTACTCACCCCTCCACTTT. It encodes CASSPGGQGYSPLHF.

The rearrangement uses TRBV6-5 and TRBJ1-1; D is ambiguous. The CDR3 is made up of 16 amino acids. V lost 2 bases and J 0 bases, leaving 13 bases between the germline ends. Germline CDR1 reads MNHEY; CDR2 reads SVGAGI. CDR3 nucleotides: TGTGCCAGCAGTTACCAAATTTCCACGGTGAACACTGAAGCTTTCTTT. It specifies CASSYQISTVNTEAFF.

The V and J genes are TRBV14 and TRBJ2-7; TRBD2 agrees at 8 bases. This CDR3 spans 13 amino acids. Germline V gene data show CDR1 as SGHDN and CDR2 as FVKESK. J gave up 12 bases and V 1 base, and 8 bases lay outside the gene matches. CDR3 loop: CASSQGASGSRYF. The CDR3 coding sequence is TGTGCCAGCAGCCAAGGAGCTAGCGGGTCCAGGTACTTC.

The chain employs TRBV27 and TRBJ1-2, with unresolved D. Trimming pared 6 bases from V and 1 base from J, leaving 12 bases between. The CDR3 is 14 residues long. The germline V gene encodes CDR1 MNHEY and CDR2 SMNVEV (reference sequence). CDR3 residues: CASSPGRGNYGYTF. CDR3 DNA sequence: TGTGCCAGCAGCCCAGGCCGGGGTAACTATGGCTACACCTTC.

The V gene is TRBV6-2 or TRBV6-3, the J gene TRBJ2-7; 10 nucleotides align to TRBD2. There are 18 residues in the CDR3. J gave up 3 bases and V 0 bases, and 11 bases lay outside the gene matches. Looked up from germline, CDR1 is MNHEY and CDR2 is SVGEGT. CDR3 in DNA: TGTGCCAGCAGTTACTCGTCCCAGCGGGAGGGATCCGACTACGAGCAGTACTTC. It translates to CASSYSSQREGSDYEQYF.

This clone was observed a few times. The chain employs TRBV30 and TRBJ2-5, with D perhaps TRBD2 (5 bases). The CDR3 is 12 residues long. CDR1 is GTSNPN and CDR2 is SVGIG in the germline V gene (reference sequence). V was cut by 6 bases and J by 2 bases, with 10 bases left in between. The DNA of the CDR3 is TGTGCCTGCCAGCTAGCACAAGAGACCCAGTACTTC. This codes for CACQLAQETQYF.

V gene TRBV21-1 combines with J gene TRBJ2-5; the table's TRBD1 call for D was not verified on the DNA. TRBV21-1 is shown as a pseudogene. The CDR3 length is 21 residues. The CDR3 protein is CASSKARRSQGSPPYQETQYF. The CDR3 bases are TGTGCCAGCAGCAAAGCCCGACGATCACAGGGGAGCCCCCCGTACCAAGAGACCCAGTACTTC.

V gene TRBV4-1 combines with J gene TRBJ2-3, with 12 positions matching TRBD2. From germline, CDR1 is MGHRA and CDR2 YSYEKL. Trimming removed 5 bases from V and 7 bases from J; junction bases left unmatched: 10. The CDR3 loop spans 16 amino acids. The CDR3: CASSYLRLAGEYTQYF. DNA for the CDR3: TGCGCCAGCAGCTACCTCCGACTAGCGGGAGAATATACGCAGTATTTT.

Of note for this clone: At the DNA level, this CDR3 is encoded by other sequences in the same sample as well. This chain links TRBV5-4 with TRBJ2-3, with TRBD1 matching 7 bases. This CDR3 region has 15 residues. V lost 0 bases, J lost 1 base, and 2 bases stayed unmatched. CDR1 is SGHNT, CDR2 YYREEE, per germline (reference sequence). CDR3 in DNA: TGTGCCAGCAGCTTGGGAGGGGGCGGCACAGATACGCAGTATTTT. Translating it yields CASSLGGGGTDTQYF.

This clone was seen just once. V usage is TRBV7-9 and J usage is TRBJ2-3; 12 nucleotides agree with TRBD2. The germline CDR1 and CDR2 sequences are SEHNR and FQNEAQ (reference sequence). The CDR3 runs to 17 residues. V gave up 2 bases and J gave up 2 bases; unmatched junction bases: 5. CDR3 residues: CASSLRLAGDITDTQYF. The CDR3 DNA sequence: TGTGCCAGCAGCTTACGACTAGCGGGGGATATCACAGATACGCAGTATTTT. The complete variable domain, with remaining parts taken from reference TRBV7-9 and TRBJ2-3, reads DTGVSQNPRHKITKRGQNVTFRCDPISEHNRLYWYRQTLGQGPEFLTYFQNEAQLEKSRLLSDRFSAERPKGSFSTLEIQRTEQGDSAMYLCASSLRLAGDITDTQYFGPGTRLTVL.

V and J are TRBV4-3 and TRBJ2-4; maybe TRBD2 (5 bases). V shed 1 base and J shed 1 base, with 11 bases lying between them. From germline, CDR1 is LGHNA and CDR2 YSLEER. This CDR3 has 16 residues. The CDR3 sequence is CASSQGSPGAKNIQYF. DNA of the CDR3: TGCGCCAGCAGCCAAGGATCGCCGGGGGCCAAAAACATTCAGTACTTC.

This chain links TRBV11-3 with TRBJ1-5; D possibly corresponds to TRBD1 (6 bases). The CDR3 totals 16 residues. In germline, CDR1 is SGHNT, CDR2 YENEEA. Trimming took off 1 base at V and 1 base at J, with 11 bases between the two ends. This CDR3 is CASSLGGGPSNQPQHF. DNA of the CDR3: TGTGCCAGCAGCTTAGGGGGGGGCCCGAGCAATCAGCCCCAGCATTTT. Full variable domain (missing parts from reference TRBV11-3 and TRBJ1-5): EAGVVQSPRYKIIEKKQPVAFWCNPISGHNTLYWYLQNLGQGPELLIRYENEEAVDDSQLPKDRFSAERLKGVDSTLKIQPAELGDSAVYLCASSLGGGPSNQPQHFGDGTRLSIL.